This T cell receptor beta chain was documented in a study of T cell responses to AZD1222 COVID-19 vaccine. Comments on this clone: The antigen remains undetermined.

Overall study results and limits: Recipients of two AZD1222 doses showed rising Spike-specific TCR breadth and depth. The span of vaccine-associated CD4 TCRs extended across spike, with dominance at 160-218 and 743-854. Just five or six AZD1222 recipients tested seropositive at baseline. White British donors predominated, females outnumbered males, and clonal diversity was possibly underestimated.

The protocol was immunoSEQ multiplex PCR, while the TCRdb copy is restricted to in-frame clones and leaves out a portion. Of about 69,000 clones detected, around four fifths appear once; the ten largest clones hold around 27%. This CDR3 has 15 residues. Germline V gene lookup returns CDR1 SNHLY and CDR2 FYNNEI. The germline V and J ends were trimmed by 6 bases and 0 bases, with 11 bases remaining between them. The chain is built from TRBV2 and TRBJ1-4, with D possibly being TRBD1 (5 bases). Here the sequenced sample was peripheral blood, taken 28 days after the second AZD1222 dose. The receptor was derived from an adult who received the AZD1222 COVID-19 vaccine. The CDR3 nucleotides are TGTGCCAGCAGAGACAGCGTTGCAACTAATGAAAAACTGTTTTTT. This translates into CASRDSVATNEKLFF.